The T cell receptor (beta chain) under discussion was sequenced for a study of blood T cells in healthy people across ages. The use of a sample-barcoded 5' primer and a J-beta primer mix characterized a second PCR of about 6 to 11 cycles. TCRdb fed the 5' RACE reads into MiXCR, producing one record per CDR3 protein. The data hold 890,000 or so distinct CDR3 sequences, with less than 80% observed a single time. This CDR3 is built from 15 residues. Trimming took off 1 base at V and 7 bases at J, with 17 bases between the two ends. CDR1 and CDR2 from the germline V gene are SGHTA and FQGNSA. The receptor was derived from a man between 25 and 39 years old in good health. The gene calls are TRBV7-2 and TRBJ2-7; a possible D gene is TRBD2 (6 bases). Sequences were obtained from blood. CDR3 protein: CASSLGFITGDEQYF. The CDR3 DNA reads TGTGCCAGCAGCTTAGGATTTATTACGGGGGATGAGCAGTACTTC.